A selection of T cell receptor beta chains follows, all from one sample in a study of blood T cell repertoires in COVID-19. Profiled with immunoSEQ multiplex PCR; TCRdb holds only in-frame clones, not every one. The sample records 150,000 to 200,000 clones, around 89% being singletons. Sequenced material: PBMCs or T cells enriched from blood (not recorded which). Receptors originate from a woman younger than 30 who had recovered from COVID-19. The CDR3 runs from the conserved cysteine through the conserved F or W. The D gene is left open where the match is weak. Some rows have no size entry. The others give once, few or many, or a class for an expanded clone.

D gene | J gene | clone size | V gene | CDR3 protein | CDR3 DNA
- | TRBJ2-7 | - | TRBV5-4 | CASSSGWGAYEQYF | TGTGCCAGCAGCTCGGGGTGGGGGGCCTACGAGCAGTACTTC
TRBD2 | TRBJ2-5 | - | TRBV29-1 | CSALPGLAGGETQYF | TGCAGCGCGTTGCCCGGACTAGCGGGAGGAGAGACCCAGTACTTC
TRBD1 | TRBJ1-2 | - | TRBV10-3 | CAISVTGTGALGNGYTF | TGTGCCATCAGTGTAACCGGGACAGGGGCATTAGGGAATGGCTACACCTTC
- | TRBJ2-7 | - | TRBV7-2 | CASSSPRARDSSYEQYF | TGTGCCAGCAGCTCTCCCCGGGCGCGGGATAGCTCCTACGAGCAGTACTTC
- | TRBJ1-1 | - | TRBV2 | CASSLPFVAFF | TGTGCCAGCAGTCTCCCGTTTGTAGCTTTCTTT
- | TRBJ1-1 | - | TRBV19 | CASSPGTGLGEAFF | TGTGCCAGTAGTCCGGGTACAGGGCTTGGTGAAGCTTTCTTT
TRBD1 | TRBJ2-3 | - | TRBV5-1 | CASSYDRAPDTQYF | TGCGCCAGCAGCTACGACAGGGCTCCAGATACGCAGTATTTT
TRBD1 | TRBJ2-3 | - | TRBV7-6 | CASSLGTGGSTDTQYF | TGTGCCAGCAGCTTGGGGACAGGGGGTTCCACAGATACGCAGTATTTT
- | TRBJ2-7 | - | TRBV3-1/TRBV3-2 | CASSARDNNYEQYF | TGTGCCAGCAGCGCTCGGGACAACAACTACGAGCAGTACTTC
- | TRBJ1-5 | - | TRBV12-3/TRBV12-4 | CASSPGLQPQHF | TGTGCCAGCAGCCCTGGCCTTCAGCCCCAGCATTTT
- | TRBJ1-3 | once | TRBV20-1 | CSAQIGNTIYF | TGCAGTGCTCAAATTGGAAACACCATATATTTT
- | TRBJ2-5 | - | TRBV10-1 | CASSELGGTQYF | TGCGCCAGCAGTGAGCTAGGCGGGACCCAGTACTTC
TRBD2 | TRBJ2-1 | - | TRBV7-3 | CASSLTGLAGIANEQFF | TGTGCCAGCAGCTTAACGGGACTAGCGGGAATCGCCAATGAGCAGTTCTTC
- | TRBJ2-1 | - | TRBV7-8 | CASRRLEGYNEQFF | TGTGCCAGCAGGCGACTAGAGGGCTACAATGAGCAGTTCTTC
- | TRBJ1-2 | - | TRBV28 | CASSPHTSGEGYTF | TGTGCCAGCAGTCCGCACACCTCAGGGGAAGGCTACACCTTC
- | TRBJ2-1 | few | TRBV2 | CASSKDRYNEQFF | TGTGCCAGCAGTAAAGACAGATACAATGAGCAGTTCTTC
TRBD1 | TRBJ2-3 | once | TRBV7-2 | CASSTDRAGDTQYF | TGTGCCAGCAGCACGGACAGGGCGGGAGATACGCAGTATTTT
- | TRBJ2-7 | few | TRBV11-2 | CASSTGLSYEQYF | TGTGCCAGCAGCACAGGGTTGTCCTACGAGCAGTACTTC
TRBD1 | TRBJ1-5 | - | TRBV6-6 | CASSPSPATGGAGQPQHF | TGTGCCAGCAGTCCTAGCCCCGCGACAGGGGGCGCAGGGCAGCCCCAGCATTTT
TRBD2 | TRBJ2-2 | - | TRBV12-5 | CASGRTSGTLSANTGELFF | TGTGCTAGTGGGCGGACTAGCGGGACCCTGAGCGCGAACACCGGGGAGCTGTTTTTT
TRBD1 | TRBJ1-1 | - | TRBV7-9 | CASSLLGDSDTEAFF | TGTGCCAGCAGCCTCCTTGGGGACAGCGACACTGAAGCTTTCTTT
TRBD1 | TRBJ2-5 | - | TRBV5-1 | CASSLTGQGQETQYF | TGCGCCAGCAGCTTGACTGGACAGGGGCAAGAGACCCAGTACTTC
TRBD1 | TRBJ1-1 | - | TRBV4-1 | CASSPITGANTEAFF | TGCGCCAGCAGCCCTATAACAGGGGCTAACACTGAAGCTTTCTTT
- | TRBJ1-1 | - | TRBV7-9 | CASSSPNTGNTEAFF | TGTGCCAGCAGCTCCCCAAACACAGGGAACACTGAAGCTTTCTTT
- | TRBJ1-5 | few | TRBV6-2/TRBV6-3 | CASSYTEGGGQPQHF | TGTGCCAGCAGTTACACTGAAGGGGGAGGGCAGCCCCAGCATTTT
TRBD1 | TRBJ1-4 | - | TRBV7-2 | CASSLEGTGDEKLFF | TGTGCCAGCAGCTTAGAAGGGACAGGGGACGAAAAACTGTTTTTT
- | TRBJ2-1 | - | TRBV4-1 | CASSQAYNEQFF | TGCGCCAGCAGCCAAGCGTACAATGAGCAGTTCTTC
TRBD1 | TRBJ2-1 | - | TRBV27 | CASSHSGQAYNEQFF | TGTGCCAGCAGTCACTCGGGACAGGCCTACAATGAGCAGTTCTTC
TRBD1 | TRBJ1-1 | - | TRBV19 | CASRRRTGGGNTEAFF | TGTGCCAGTAGACGCCGGACAGGGGGAGGAAACACTGAAGCTTTCTTT
TRBD2 | TRBJ2-1 | - | TRBV7-9 | CASSSTRGLAGTEQFF | TGTGCCAGCAGCTCGACCCGTGGACTAGCGGGAACTGAGCAGTTCTTC
- | TRBJ1-1 | - | TRBV27 | CASSFLGDTEAFF | TGTGCCAGCAGTTTCCTGGGCGACACTGAAGCTTTCTTT
TRBD2 | TRBJ2-3 | - | TRBV4-1 | CASSQRTGTSSTDTQYF | TGCGCCAGCAGCCAACGGACCGGGACTAGCAGCACAGATACGCAGTATTTT
TRBD2 | TRBJ2-7 | - | TRBV5-1 | CASSFTSGSIYEQYF | TGCGCCAGCAGCTTCACTAGCGGGAGCATATACGAGCAGTACTTC
- | TRBJ2-7 | - | TRBV18 | CASSTITYEQYF | TGTGCCAGCTCAACTATTACCTACGAGCAGTACTTC
TRBD1 | TRBJ2-7 | - | TRBV5-6 | CASSLLGQGLPYEQYF | TGTGCCAGCAGCTTGTTGGGACAGGGCTTACCCTACGAGCAGTACTTC
- | TRBJ2-3 | - | TRBV5-1 | CASSLGRGAQTDTQYF | TGCGCCAGCAGCTTGGGACGGGGGGCGCAGACAGATACGCAGTATTTT
- | TRBJ1-2 | - | TRBV27 | CASRDTSYGYTF | TGTGCCAGCAGAGACACCTCCTATGGCTACACCTTC
TRBD1 | TRBJ1-5 | few | TRBV20-1 | CSASSDRGILSNQPQHF | TGCAGTGCTAGTTCTGACAGGGGGATACTTAGCAATCAGCCCCAGCATTTT
TRBD1 | TRBJ1-1 | - | TRBV14 | CATSQDRAAEAFF | TGTGCCACCAGTCAGGACAGGGCGGCTGAAGCTTTCTTT
TRBD2 | TRBJ2-5 | - | TRBV5-4 | CASGLTSGIQETQYF | TGTGCCAGCGGCCTAACTAGCGGGATACAAGAGACCCAGTACTTC
TRBD1 | TRBJ1-1 | - | TRBV5-6 | CASSLVVTGQQNTEAFF | TGTGCCAGCAGCTTGGTGGTTACGGGACAGCAAAACACTGAAGCTTTCTTT
- | TRBJ2-7 | - | TRBV7-3 | CASSLAQSYEQYF | TGTGCCAGCAGCTTAGCCCAGTCCTACGAGCAGTACTTC
- | TRBJ2-1 | - | TRBV19 | CASSILNSNEQFF | TGTGCCAGTAGTATTTTGAACTCCAATGAGCAGTTCTTC
TRBD1 | TRBJ2-1 | - | TRBV5-4 | CASSLAGGNNNEQFF | TGTGCCAGCAGCTTGGCAGGGGGCAACAATAATGAGCAGTTCTTC
- | TRBJ2-7 | - | TRBV6-1 | CASSELGDNYEQYF | TGTGCCAGCAGTGAATTGGGGGACAACTACGAGCAGTACTTC
TRBD1 | TRBJ2-5 | - | TRBV7-9 | CASSWGQGVETQYF | TGTGCCAGCAGCTGGGGACAGGGGGTAGAGACCCAGTACTTC